This T cell receptor beta chain was captured in a study of CD4 T cell repertoires in COVID-19. Looking at the study overall: CFSE-low cells expanded 10 to 11 days with IL-2, then restimulated with other coronavirus spikes.

CDR1 and CDR2 (germline): SGHTA, FQGNSA. This CDR3 is 14 amino acids long. Trimming cost V 1 base and J 6 bases, with 12 bases left between them. These memory T cells were uncultured and sequenced directly after ex vivo isolation. Notes on the study in general: Two or all three memory subsets shared several highly expanded SARS-CoV-2-reactive clonotypes. SARS-CoV and/or HKU1 spike cultures shared between 7 and 25% of SARS-CoV-2 clonotypes.

As regards this clone: The antigen is undetermined.

Clones were sequenced by immunoSEQ multiplex PCR, and TCRdb holds only the in-frame ones, with some missing. The top ten hold about 0.7% of the sample, which has fewer than 30,000 clones, about 93% seen once. The TCR originated in a human donor who had COVID-19. The chain has TRBV7-2 and TRBJ1-2; a weak D match, TRBD1 (5 bases). The sequenced sample was circulating follicular helper CD4+ T cells (cTfh) from blood, obtained before the COVID-19 pandemic. The CDR3 nucleotides read TGTGCCAGCAGCTTAGATCAGGGTTGGGATGGCTACACCTTC. Translating gives CASSLDQGWDGYTF.